Below are 30 T cell receptor beta chains sequenced from a single sample in a study of blood T cell repertoires in COVID-19. Sequenced by immunoSEQ multiplex PCR; TCRdb stores in-frame clones only, minus some. The sample carries 150,000 or so clones, 80% recorded once. The sequenced material came from peripheral blood. The origin of the receptors is a man in his 60s with acute or convalescent COVID-19.

This clone has just one count. The chain employs TRBV7-2 and TRBJ2-7, with a weak D call TRBD1 (7 bases). This CDR3 comprises 18 residues. Per the germline V gene, CDR1 is SGHTA and CDR2 is FQGNSA. Trimming took 5 bases from V and 0 from J, leaving 23 bases between them. The DNA of the CDR3 is TGTGCCAGCAGCCCCAGGGGGGACAAAATCGTTTACTCCTACGAGCAGTACTTC. Translated, it gives CASSPRGDKIVYSYEQYF. Full variable domain (outside the CDR3, taken from reference TRBV7-2 and TRBJ2-7): GAGVSQSPSNKVTEKGKDVELRCDPISGHTALYWYRQSLGQGLEFLIYFQGNSAPDKSGLPSDRFSAERTGGSVSTLTIQRTQQEDSAVYLCASSPRGDKIVYSYEQYFGPGTRLTVT.

This chain uses TRBV5-1 with TRBJ2-3; 8 bases agree with TRBD1. This CDR3 spans 16 amino acids. CDR1 is SGHRS, CDR2 YFSETQ, per germline. J lost 1 base, V lost 4 bases, and 8 bases had no gene match. The CDR3, as DNA: TGCGCCAGCAGCGGGTTGCCGGGACAGGGCACAGATACGCAGTATTTT. It specifies CASSGLPGQGTDTQYF.

The genes are TRBV5-1 and TRBJ1-3, with 7 bases aligning to TRBD1. This CDR3 has 16 amino acids. The germline V gene has CDR1 SGHRS and CDR2 YFSETQ. V was clipped by 0 bases and J by 1 base; unmatched bases: 4. The CDR3 sequence is CASSLEGTASGNTIYF. CDR3 DNA sequence: TGCGCCAGCAGCTTGGAGGGGACAGCTTCTGGAAACACCATATATTTT.

V is TRBV7-3 and J is TRBJ2-3, with TRBD2 as a possible D gene (9 bases). In germline, CDR1 is SGHTA, CDR2 FQGTGA. The V end was cut by 5 bases, the J end by 4 bases, with 16 bases between. The length of the CDR3 is 15 residues. CDR3 nucleotide sequence: TGTGCCAGCAGCCGACAGGGGACTAGCCCAGATACGCAGTATTTT. It translates to CASSRQGTSPDTQYF.

The rearrangement links TRBV5-6 to TRBJ1-1; no clear D gene. Trimming shortened V by 0 bases and J by 11 bases, and 11 bases separated the two germline ends. The CDR3 loop spans 12 amino acids. Germline V gene data show CDR1 as SGHDT and CDR2 as YYEEEE. The CDR3 spells CASSLVRDRAFF. The CDR3 DNA reads as TGTGCCAGCAGCTTGGTCCGGGATAGGGCTTTCTTT.

The V gene is TRBV2, the J gene TRBJ2-3; 7 nucleotides align to TRBD2. The CDR3 is 17 amino acids. CDR1 and CDR2 from the germline V gene are SNHLY and FYNNEI. V lost 4 bases, J lost 1 base, and 11 bases stayed unmatched. CDR3 DNA: TGTGCCAGCAGTGGAGGTTTCGGAGGGAGGGGCACAGATACGCAGTATTTT. Translated, it gives CASSGGFGGRGTDTQYF.

The chain has TRBV19 and TRBJ2-1; D possibly corresponds to TRBD2 (6 bases). CDR1 and CDR2 from the germline V gene are LNHDA and SQIVND (reference sequence). This CDR3 comprises 14 residues. The ends were cut back, 8 bases at V and 10 bases at J, with 21 bases in the middle. CDR3 in DNA: TGTGCCAGTTCCCCGGGAGCCACGCCGGGGGAGCAGTTCTTC. Amino acid sequence: CASSPGATPGEQFF.

The chain links TRBV7-2 to TRBJ1-5, with D possibly matching TRBD1 (6 bases). Germline lookup yields CDR1 SGHTA and CDR2 FQGNSA. V shed 3 bases and J shed 6 bases, with 12 bases lying between them. This CDR3 has 14 residues. CDR3 in amino acids: CASSFYRAGQPQHF. CDR3 nucleotide sequence: TGTGCCAGCAGCTTTTACAGGGCTGGTCAGCCCCAGCATTTT.

The chain combines TRBV24-1 with TRBJ2-7; no clear D gene. This CDR3 is built from 14 residues. The germline V gene encodes CDR1 KGHDR and CDR2 SFDVKD. Trimming took off 4 bases at V and 3 bases at J, with 12 bases between the two ends. The CDR3 coding sequence is TGTGCCACCAGTGACCCCGGAGTAGGCTACGAGCAGTACTTC. It yields the protein CATSDPGVGYEQYF.

This chain connects TRBV7-9 to TRBJ2-1; D is possibly TRBD1 (5 bases). Germline CDR1 and CDR2: SEHNR and FQNEAQ (reference sequence). The CDR3 length is 11 residues. Trimming stripped 5 bases from V and 9 bases from J, with 8 bases between. The CDR3 sequence: CASSLDTEQFF. The CDR3 nucleotides read TGTGCCAGCAGCCTGGACACTGAGCAGTTCTTC.

This sequence joins TRBV11-3 and TRBJ2-3; tentatively, D is TRBD2 (6 bases). Germline V gene data show CDR1 as SGHNT and CDR2 as YENEEA. Trimming took off 1 base at V and 5 bases at J, with 16 bases between the two ends. The CDR3 runs to 16 residues. CDR3 bases: TGTGCCAGCAGCTTAGGTCGACTAGTGGGGTTAGATACGCAGTATTTT. It translates to CASSLGRLVGLDTQYF.

The chain has TRBV7-2 and TRBJ1-6; D is unclear. CDR3 length: 14 residues. The V and J ends lost 0 bases and 6 bases respectively, with 6 bases between them. Per the germline V gene, CDR1 is SGHTA and CDR2 is FQGNSA. CDR3: CASSLASVNSPLHF. The CDR3 DNA follows: TGTGCCAGCAGCTTAGCTAGTGTTAATTCACCCCTCCACTTT.

This chain connects TRBV5-5 to TRBJ2-5; 11 bases align to TRBD2. J was trimmed by 6 bases and V by 0 bases; bases with no gene match: 4. Germline V gene lookup returns CDR1 SGHKS and CDR2 YYEKEE (reference sequence). The CDR3 loop spans 15 amino acids. The CDR3 nucleotides read TGTGCCAGCAGCTTGGAACTAGCGGGAGTCAAGACCCAGTACTTC. It yields the protein CASSLELAGVKTQYF.

The chain joins TRBV5-6 to TRBJ2-7; a weak D match, TRBD2 (5 bases). CDR1 is SGHDT and CDR2 is YYEEEE in the germline V gene. The CDR3 covers 14 residues. The germline V and J ends were trimmed by 5 bases and 1 base, with 13 bases remaining between them. CDR3 protein: CASRQRRGSYEQYF. For the CDR3, the DNA is TGTGCCAGCAGACAGAGACGGGGTTCCTACGAGCAGTACTTC.

The genes are TRBV6-5 and TRBJ1-6; D remains ambiguous. V gave up 5 bases and J gave up 14 bases, with 22 bases separating them. CDR1 is MNHEY, CDR2 SVGAGI, per germline. This CDR3 spans 15 amino acids. This chain's CDR3 is CASSPNANTVQALHF. CDR3 DNA sequence: TGTGCCAGCAGTCCGAATGCAAACACCGTTCAGGCCCTCCACTTT.

This clone turned up a few times. This chain uses TRBV19 with TRBJ2-5; 8 bases are a match to TRBD1. Germline V gene sequence: CDR1 LNHDA, CDR2 SQIVND (reference sequence). This CDR3 is built from 14 residues. V shed 4 bases and J 7 bases; nucleotides not matched to a gene: 8. This chain's CDR3 is CASSTGQGLGTQYF. Written as DNA, the CDR3 is TGTGCCAGTAGTACCGGACAGGGTCTGGGGACCCAGTACTTC.

The chain recombines TRBV30 with TRBJ1-5; D may be TRBD1 (5 bases). Germline CDR1 reads GTSNPN; CDR2 reads SVGIG (reference sequence). The V end was cut by 1 base, the J end by 4 bases, with 8 bases between. This CDR3 spans 13 amino acids. CDR3 residues: CAWSGTLNQPQHF. DNA of the CDR3: TGTGCCTGGAGTGGGACATTAAATCAGCCCCAGCATTTT.

The V gene is TRBV10-3, the J gene TRBJ1-2; 7 bases line up with TRBD1. Germline assignment: CDR1 ENHRY and CDR2 SYGVKD. V shed 3 bases and J 4 bases; nucleotides not matched to a gene: 8. The CDR3 is 15 amino acids. The chain's CDR3 is CAISDRQGFSYGYTF. In DNA, the CDR3 is TGTGCCATCAGTGATAGACAGGGCTTTTCCTATGGCTACACCTTC.

V and J are TRBV18 and TRBJ1-5; TRBD1 might be the D (5 bases). V lost 5 bases, J lost 0 bases, and 8 bases lay in between. This CDR3 contains 14 residues. The germline gives CDR1 KGHSH, CDR2 LQKENI. The CDR3 is CASSGGTSNQPQHF. In DNA, the CDR3 is TGTGCCAGCTCAGGAGGGACTAGCAATCAGCCCCAGCATTTT.

Note on this clone: One junction end does not reproduce the germline sequence, and a read error may be involved. V usage is TRBV5-1 and J usage is TRBJ1-2; 7 bases fit TRBD1. The CDR3 sequence is 14 residues long. Looked up from germline, CDR1 is SGHRS and CDR2 is YFSETQ. CDR3 nucleotide sequence: TGCGCCAGCAGCAGCCCGACAGGGAACTCTGGCTACACCTTC. Its protein is CASSSPTGNSGYTF.

The genes are TRBV5-5 and TRBJ2-4; 10 positions match TRBD1. The V gene end was trimmed by 3 bases and the J gene end by 5 bases; junction bases not matched to a gene: 5. This CDR3 has 15 amino acids. Germline CDR1 SGHKS, CDR2 YYEKEE (reference sequence). CDR3 coding DNA: TGTGCCAGCAGCTCTATAGGGACAGGGGAAAACATTCAGTACTTC. The encoded protein is CASSSIGTGENIQYF. The full variable domain, completed using reference TRBV5-5 and TRBJ2-4, is DAGVTQSPTHLIKTRGQQVTLRCSPISGHKSVSWYQQVLGQGPQFIFQYYEKEERGRGNFPDRFSARQFPNYSSELNVNALLLGDSALYLCASSSIGTGENIQYFGAGTRLSVL.

The chain uses TRBV3-1 (or the pseudogene TRBV3-2) and TRBJ2-5; 7 bases are shared with TRBD2. Germline values: CDR1 LGHDT, CDR2 YNNKEL (reference sequence). With V trimmed by 3 bases and J by 4 bases, 5 bases remained unmatched. The CDR3 sequence is 14 residues long. The CDR3 DNA reads as TGTGCCAGCAGCCAGGGGACTAAGGGAGAGACCCAGTACTTC. It encodes CASSQGTKGETQYF.

This chain connects TRBV5-1 to TRBJ2-5; D may be TRBD1 (6 bases). The ends were cut back, 2 bases at V and 2 bases at J, with 10 bases in the middle. Per germline, CDR1 SGHRS and CDR2 YFSETQ. The CDR3 is 14 amino acids. DNA for the CDR3: TGCGCCAGCAGCTTAGGGGGTATACAAGAGACCCAGTACTTC. Translated, it gives CASSLGGIQETQYF.

The table lists this clone with a few counts. The V call is TRBV5-4, the J call TRBJ2-7; D is possibly TRBD2 (6 bases). V dropped 4 bases and J dropped 7 bases, with 15 bases sitting between them. Germline V lookup: CDR1 SGHNT, CDR2 YYREEE (reference sequence). This CDR3 comprises 13 residues. CDR3: CASSRGGTGEQYF. DNA of the CDR3: TGTGCCAGCAGCCGGGGCGGGACGGGTGAGCAGTACTTC.

The V and J genes are TRBV12-5 and TRBJ2-7; 11 bases agree with TRBD2. The ends lost 2 bases at V and 4 bases at J; junction bases unmatched: 4. The CDR3 has 15 residues. Germline CDR1 and CDR2: LGHNT and FRNRAP. The CDR3 is CASGLPRTSGYEQYF. The DNA for the CDR3 is TGTGCTAGTGGTTTGCCCCGGACTAGCGGGTACGAGCAGTACTTC.

J is TRBJ2-5 and V is TRBV4-1; TRBD1 agrees at 10 bases. Germline V gene sequence: CDR1 MGHRA, CDR2 YSYEKL. V shed 0 bases, J shed 5 bases, and the junction held 9 bases outside the gene matches. The CDR3 has 17 amino acids. CDR3 coding DNA: TGCGCCAGCAGCCAAGATCCCGTGACAGGGGGCTGGGAGACCCAGTACTTC. Encoded protein: CASSQDPVTGGWETQYF.

V is TRBV4-2 and J is TRBJ2-5; 10 bases line up with TRBD1. V was pared by 5 bases and J by 5 bases, with 5 bases of the junction left unmatched. The CDR3 runs to 14 residues. The germline CDR1 and CDR2 sequences are LGHNA and YNFKEQ. The chain's CDR3 is CASSERTGGETQYF. For the CDR3, the DNA is TGTGCCAGCAGCGAAAGGACAGGGGGGGAGACCCAGTACTTC.

This clone showed up just a few times. The gene calls are TRBV13 and TRBJ2-1, with D tentatively TRBD2 (5 bases). The CDR3 is 13 amino acids. Trimming left V 3 bases short and J 12 bases short, with 15 bases between. Germline V gene data show CDR1 as PRHDT and CDR2 as FYEKMQ (reference sequence). The CDR3 protein is CASSFSGEISQFF. CDR3 DNA: TGTGCCAGCAGCTTTTCCGGGGAGATATCGCAGTTCTTC.

V and J are TRBV11-2 and TRBJ2-3; 15 bases match TRBD2. The V gene's germline CDR1 is SGHAT and CDR2 FQNNGV. V lost 5 bases, J lost 6 bases, and 9 bases stayed unmatched. CDR3 length: 17 residues. The CDR3 DNA follows: TGTGCCAGCAGCCCCCGGACTAGCGGGGGGGCCGGGGATACGCAGTATTTT. This gives the protein CASSPRTSGGAGDTQYF.

V is TRBV11-2 and J is TRBJ1-1; possibly TRBD1 for D (5 bases). Germline CDR1 and CDR2: SGHAT and FQNNGV. V dropped 0 bases and J dropped 5 bases, with 7 bases sitting between them. CDR3 length: 13 residues. The CDR3: CASSLDRVTEAFF. The CDR3 DNA sequence: TGTGCCAGCAGCTTAGACAGGGTGACTGAAGCTTTCTTT.